This passage covers 5 T cell receptor beta chains from one sample sequenced in a study of blood T cell repertoires in COVID-19. The assay was immunoSEQ multiplex PCR, and TCRdb's table has in-frame clones only and misses some. The sample shows roughly 290,000 clones, around 81% of them seen only once. The specimen sequenced was peripheral blood. All receptors come from a person aged 70 to 80 with COVID-19, enrolled during active disease.

V usage is TRBV30 and J usage is TRBJ1-2; TRBD1 aligns across 10 bases. This CDR3 has 14 residues. Germline lookup yields CDR1 GTSNPN and CDR2 SVGIG (reference sequence). V gave up 1 base and J gave up 2 bases; unmatched junction bases: 1. The CDR3 sequence: CAWSADRGNYGYTF. The CDR3 nucleotides read TGTGCCTGGAGTGCGGACAGGGGGAACTATGGCTACACCTTC.

The chain joins TRBV28 to TRBJ2-1; unclear D gene. From germline, CDR1 is MDHEN and CDR2 SYDVKM. The CDR3 runs 11 residues. V was pared by 6 bases and J by 10 bases, with 10 bases between. CDR3 sequence (DNA): TGTGCCAGCAGAACCCCCCAGGAGCAGTTCTTC. It encodes CASRTPQEQFF.

The gene calls are TRBV4-1 and TRBJ2-6; D is possibly TRBD2 (7 bases). CDR1 and CDR2 (germline): MGHRA, YSYEKL. The CDR3 spans 19 residues. The ends were cut back, 1 base at V and 1 base at J, with 17 bases in the middle. CDR3 in amino acids: CASSQGGGGTGSGANVLTF. DNA for the CDR3: TGCGCCAGCAGCCAAGGTGGGGGGGGTACAGGGTCTGGGGCCAACGTCCTGACTTTC.

The V gene is TRBV3-1 (or the pseudogene TRBV3-2), the J gene TRBJ1-4; 8 positions match TRBD1. Trimming cost V 2 bases and J 7 bases; bases outside gene matches: 6. The V gene's germline CDR1 is LGHDT and CDR2 YNNKEL (reference sequence). The CDR3 spans 15 residues. CDR3 region: CASSQLRGRFEKLFF. The CDR3 DNA sequence: TGTGCCAGCAGCCAACTCAGGGGGCGGTTTGAAAAACTGTTTTTT.

The chain has TRBV4-1 and TRBJ1-5, with 11 bases matching TRBD1. The CDR3 contains 19 residues. Germline values: CDR1 MGHRA, CDR2 YSYEKL. V lost 6 bases, J lost 2 bases, and 15 bases stayed unmatched. CDR3 region: CASSPAGTGGLVGNQPQHF. Here the CDR3 DNA reads TGCGCCAGCAGTCCCGCCGGGACAGGGGGATTGGTGGGCAATCAGCCCCAGCATTTT.